This T cell receptor beta chain originates from a study of blood T cell repertoires in COVID-19. Across the whole study: PBMCs, B-cell-depleted T cells, or T cells provided the cDNA or gDNA that made up the material.

Per the authors' pipeline: Researchers report that nucleated cell counts were estimated from reference gene primer amplification. Clones were sequenced by immunoSEQ multiplex PCR, and TCRdb holds only the in-frame ones, with some missing. V, J and clone size are those of that table, while D and trimming were read from the DNA. The sample has 150,000 or so clones; around 86% are singletons. In Seattle, patients joined the study during active infection and were tracked longitudinally. Trimming took 2 bases from V and 1 from J, leaving 8 bases between them. The CDR3 sequence is 14 residues long. CDR1 is SGHTA and CDR2 is FQGNSA in the germline V gene.

The sequence derives from a man aged 60-69 years with COVID-19, enrolled during active disease. Sequenced input: peripheral blood. This sequence joins TRBV7-2 and TRBJ1-1; D uncertain. CDR3 bases: TGTGCCAGCAGCTTAAGGGAGAGGAACACTGAAGCTTTCTTT. It codes for CASSLRERNTEAFF.